A single T cell receptor beta chain is shown here with its context. The sample holds a few counts of this clone. Its antigen remains unidentified. No quality values exist for individual bases; no much larger clone is one base distant. TCR CDR3 regions were amplified from genomic DNA by multiplex PCR using the deep immunoSEQ assay. Extracted genomic DNA from each cell subset was distributed evenly across all wells of several immunoSEQ 96-well plates, and each plate was treated as a replicate. For sorted subsets, roughly 200 ng of genomic DNA, equivalent to around 31,000 T cell genomes, went into each replicate PCR. Purified libraries were measured with a Qubit 3.0 fluorometer, size-checked on a Bioanalyzer 2100, and measured again with the KAPA Library Quantification kit. Each immunoSEQ 96-well plate was sequenced on its own single-read 150-cycle Illumina NextSeq 550 flow cell. As for the original processing: Because the immunoSEQ output included only junctional sequences and no quality scores, the filtering could not be the same as the filtering used for full-length reads. To assign V/J genes and CDR3, sequences were annotated using PyIR, a Python wrapper for IgBLAST v1.9, with IMGT germline references. Any read was removed if the V/J assignment was weak (E-value above 1e-6), the CDR3 was missing, or the read contained stop codons, out-of-frame junctions, or ambiguous translated residues. V3J clonotypes were defined as sequences sharing an identical inferred V gene, J gene, and CDR3 amino acid sequence. Percentage overlap between repertoires was computed as shared unique clonotypes divided by the size of the smaller repertoire. Richness of each repertoire was evaluated using RTK rarefaction, the Chao1 estimator, and Recon v2.1 estimates of unobserved clonotypes. Generation probabilities for all TCRbeta clonotypes obtained by the gDNA method from a few donors were computed using OLGA. The source is immuneACCESS, and TCRdb retained only in-frame sequences with V and J called. Part of the clones is not carried over; for the studies checked, unresolved V genes explain less than half of this, and the remainder is unexplained. Clonal size and the V and J genes are those of that table, whereas D and trimming came from the DNA. The sample includes millions of clones, with around nine tenths observed a single time. The top ten clonotypes cover about 0.13% of the sample.

Healthy HIV-negative adults with no recently reported acute infections or vaccinations were included as donors. Every donor was a Caucasian adult residing in Nashville, Tennessee, USA. Magnetic negative selection was used to enrich CD4+ T cells, after which naive cells were positively selected on CD45RA and the negative fraction became the memory subset. Blood was collected by leukapheresis, and PBMCs were isolated by Ficoll-Histopaque density gradient centrifugation and then cryopreserved in liquid nitrogen vapor phase. Purity and quantity of every magnetically sorted T cell population were checked by analytical flow cytometry. From each sorted fraction, genomic DNA was isolated and quantified by UV absorbance on a Nanodrop 2000c. The entry originates in a study of shared clonotypes between healthy human individuals (dated by TCRdb to the early 2020s). The study in broad terms: A few men and a couple of women, aged 18 to 49 years, made up the cohort. Per donor, three plates each were used for CD4 naive and CD4 memory, two for CD8 naive, and one for CD8 memory. Blood TCR repertoires of about 5 healthy adults were deeply sequenced to estimate repertoire size and the extent of clonotype sharing between individuals. To increase sequencing depth and limit assay-specific biases, different laboratories used diverse techniques to prepare libraries and sequence TCR repertoires. Between about 0.85 and 9.5 billion PBMCs per donor were obtained by leukapheresis. Paper-wide results and their limitations: Incomplete sequencing was indicated by rarefaction of sorted-subset datasets, despite the large sequencing depth. Larger estimated clonotype richness was generally found for naive subsets than for memory subsets. Across a handful of donors, around 5% of naive CD4, approximately 3.5% of naive CD8, about 2.3% of memory CD4, and under 0.45% of memory CD8 clonotypes were shared. Sampling was limited to blood, and TCR repertoires in tissue likely differ from TCR repertoires in blood. Because the study included only a small number of donors, the genetic and exposure-history diversity represented was limited. Pairwise subsampling indicated that sequencing depth was expected to affect the degree of clonotype sharing among donors. Higher generation probabilities were observed for clonotypes shared by all four sorted-subset donors than for non-shared clonotypes.

The clonotype comes from a man aged 18 to 30 in good health. Input material: naive CD4+ T cells sorted from blood. Per the publication, the cell subset or site label means: CD45RA+ positively selected.

Read as DNA, the sequence is TGTGCCAGCAGTCTTGATGCCGAATCGGGGGGGTACACCTTC. Protein translation: CASSLDAESGGYTF. The sequence is built from TRBV2 and TRBJ1-2; a tentative D match to TRBD1 spans 5 bases. The germline ends are 21 bases apart after V is trimmed by 5 bases and J by 11 bases. The CDR3 holds 14 amino acids from the cysteine to the phenylalanine. The entry retains the CDR3 DNA only, 42 bases that are in frame from base 1. CDR1 and CDR2 are drawn from the germline V gene: SNHLY, FYNNEI.